The rows below give T cell receptor beta chains drawn from one sample of a study of cytotoxic CD8 clonotypes in ibrutinib-treated CLL. Assay used: immunoSEQ multiplex PCR; TCRdb lists only in-frame clones, some missing. The table has some 300,000 clones, about 80% seen once. Source: PBMCs, taken before ibrutinib treatment. The origin of the receptors is a human donor with chronic lymphocytic leukemia. The CDR3 runs from the conserved cysteine through the conserved F or W. A D gene is named only where the DNA matches it firmly. Some rows mark clone size as missing; the rest say once, few, many or name a class of expanded clone.

d_gene	abundance	v_gene	j_gene	CDR3nt	CDR3aa
.	few	TRBV27	TRBJ1-1	TGTGCCAGCAGAGTCAACAGGGACACTGAAGCTTTCTTT	CASRVNRDTEAFF
.	.	TRBV7-2	TRBJ1-2	TGTGCCAGCAGCTTAGATTGGGAGGGTGATGGCTACACCTTC	CASSLDWEGDGYTF
.	.	TRBV4-3	TRBJ1-4	TGCGCCAGCAGCCAATCTTTAGACGGAAATGAAAAACTGTTTTTT	CASSQSLDGNEKLFF
.	once	TRBV15	TRBJ2-7	TGTGCCACCAGCAATAAAGGGGACGAGCAGTACTTC	CATSNKGDEQYF
TRBD1	.	TRBV27	TRBJ2-7	TGTGCCAGCAGTTACCCGGGACAGGGCTCCGAGCAGTACTTC	CASSYPGQGSEQYF
TRBD2	.	TRBV5-1	TRBJ2-1	TGCGCCAGCAGCTTGGGCCCAGCGGGAGTTGGCAATGAGCAGTTCTTC	CASSLGPAGVGNEQFF
.	.	TRBV5-4	TRBJ2-3	TGTGCCAGCAGCTTGGAACGTTTCGCAGATACGCAGTATTTT	CASSLERFADTQYF
.	.	TRBV7-2	TRBJ2-7	TGTGCCAGCAGCCGGACTGGCTCCTACGAGCAGTACTTC	CASSRTGSYEQYF
.	.	TRBV12-5	TRBJ2-1	TGTGCTAGTGGTTTGGGCGGGACCCCACGGGGGAATGAGCAGTTCTTC	CASGLGGTPRGNEQFF
.	.	TRBV5-8	TRBJ1-1	TGTGCCAGCAGCCACCCCACGAACACTGAAGCTTTCTTT	CASSHPTNTEAFF
.	.	TRBV2	TRBJ2-7	TGTGCCAGCTCCCATGCAGAGTCCTACGAGCAGTACTTC	CASSHAESYEQYF
.	.	TRBV11-3	TRBJ1-2	TGTGCCAGCAGCTTAGCGGGGGGCGCCGGCTACACCTTC	CASSLAGGAGYTF
.	once	TRBV7-9	TRBJ1-2	TGTGCCAGCAGCTTAGATTTACGTGGTGGGAACACCTTC	CASSLDLRGGNTF
.	.	TRBV27	TRBJ1-2	TGTGCCAGCAGCTTAGGCCGCGCAGGGAGGGAAGGCTACACCTTC	CASSLGRAGREGYTF